Presented here are 25 T cell receptor beta chains from one specimen sequenced in a study of read filtering for tumor transcriptome and immune sequencing (TCRdb year 2020). Sequenced using an Illumina HiSeq 4000. The Immunoverse kit was used to build TCR libraries from 400 to 500 ng RNA, with molecular barcoded adaptors covering alpha/delta and beta/gamma chains. TCRdb reprocessing: public reads trimmed at Q25 with fastp, clones called with MiXCR, in-frame beta chains kept. Identical CDR3 protein sequences are pooled into one entry, listed with their most common genes and DNA. The sample table lists about 57,000 distinct CDR3 sequences, 20% to 25% of them with a count of one. The ten largest make up roughly a sixth of the sample. Sequenced: a population of CD138-negative cells sorted from bone marrow. According to the study, the label for this sample's cell subset or site signals: bone marrow mononuclear cells depleted of CD138+ plasma/myeloma cells by negative magnetic selection. These receptors were collected from a donor at least 40 years old with multiple myeloma.

In its sample, this clonotype was seen many times. The gene calls are TRBV20-1 and TRBJ1-5; D not certain. V lost 6 bases, J lost 1 base, and 13 bases lay in between. This CDR3 is built from 14 residues. Germline CDR1 is DFQATT and CDR2 is SNEGSKA (reference sequence). The CDR3 nucleotides read TGCAGTGCCACGAATACAGAGAGCAATCAGCCCCAGCATTTT. Protein: CSATNTESNQPQHF.

In this sample, this clonotype turned up many times. The chain links TRBV5-6 to TRBJ1-5; 7 bases fit TRBD1. Germline CDR1 reads SGHDT; CDR2 reads YYEEEE. With V trimmed by 1 base and J by 5 bases, 12 bases remained unmatched. CDR3 length equals 17 residues. The CDR3: CASSLWTGKLGDQPQHF. For the CDR3, the DNA is TGTGCCAGCAGCTTGTGGACAGGCAAACTTGGGGATCAGCCCCAGCATTTT.

This clonotype was recorded at least ten times. V and J are TRBV5-1 and TRBJ2-3, with a weak D call TRBD1 (6 bases). CDR1 SGHRS and CDR2 YFSETQ come from the germline V gene. The CDR3 totals 14 residues. V was pared by 0 bases and J by 3 bases, with 8 bases between. The CDR3 region is CASSLAQGTDTQYF. The CDR3 bases are TGCGCCAGCAGCTTGGCCCAGGGGACAGATACGCAGTATTTT.

There are many counts of this clonotype. The chain carries TRBV5-6 and TRBJ2-1, with 7 positions matching TRBD1. V lost 4 bases to trimming and J lost 10 bases; unmatched junction nucleotides: 5. The CDR3 has 12 residues. Looked up from germline, CDR1 is SGHDT and CDR2 is YYEEEE. CDR3 region: CASSRDRDEQFF. The CDR3 coding sequence is TGTGCCAGCAGCCGGGACAGAGACGAGCAGTTCTTC. The entire variable domain, with the rest obtained from reference TRBV5-6 and TRBJ2-1, is as follows: DAGVTQSPTHLIKTRGQQVTLRCSPKSGHDTVSWYQQALGQGPQFIFQYYEEEERQRGNFPDRFSGHQFPNYSSELNVNALLLGDSALYLCASSRDRDEQFFGPGTRLTVL.

As for this clonotype: A far larger clone is only one base removed, so a read error is likely. The gene calls are TRBV24-1 and TRBJ1-4, with 7 bases matching TRBD1. Germline CDR1 is KGHDR and CDR2 is SFDVKD. The CDR3 consists of 16 residues. This CDR3 is CATSESGTANTDTRYF. CDR3 bases: TGTGCCACCAGTGAGTCCGGGACAGCAAACACAGATACGCGGTATTTT.

In its sample, this clonotype was seen many times. The rearrangement links TRBV7-9 to TRBJ2-5, with D possibly TRBD1 on 6 matching bases. Per germline, CDR1 SEHNR and CDR2 FQNEAQ (reference sequence). The CDR3 spans 13 residues. The germline V and J ends were trimmed by 0 bases and 6 bases, with 8 bases remaining between them. CDR3 bases: TGTGCCAGCAGCTTAGCCAGGGGAAAGACCCAGTACTTC. Residues: CASSLARGKTQYF.

Points on this clonotype: This sequence may be a read error, since a much larger clone differs from it by one base. The chain couples TRBV18 to TRBJ2-1; the D is unclear. Germline loops: CDR1 KGHSH, CDR2 LQKENI. CDR3 size: 12 residues. DNA for the CDR3: TGTGCCGGCTCACCATTCAATACAGATCAGTTCTTC. Amino acid sequence: CAGSPFNTDQFF. Looking up the rest from reference TRBV18 and TRBJ2-1 gives the full variable domain: NAGVMQNPRHLVRRRGQEARLRCSPMKGHSHVYWYRQLPEEGLKFMVYLQKENIIDESGMPKERFSAEFPKEGPSILRIQQVVRGDSAAYFCAGSPFNTDQFFGPGTRLTVL.

Relative to its sample, this clonotype is medium-sized (0.01 to 0.1%). V is TRBV5-6 and J is TRBJ2-3; D is possibly TRBD1 or TRBD2 (6 bases each). V gave up 3 bases and J gave up 6 bases, with 14 bases separating them. Germline-derived CDR1 and CDR2 are SGHDT and YYEEEE. The CDR3 totals 14 residues. CDR3 residues: CASSWGARGDTQYF. Written as DNA, the CDR3 is TGTGCCAGCAGCTGGGGGGCCCGGGGGGATACGCAGTATTTT.

This clonotype counts as medium-sized (0.01 to 0.1%). The chain's CDR3 is CASSLQGLANEQFF. The CDR3 DNA reads TGTGCCAGCAGCTTACAGGGACTAGCCAATGAGCAGTTCTTC. The chain is built from TRBV7-3 and TRBJ2-1; 9 nucleotides align to TRBD2. In germline, CDR1 is SGHTA, CDR2 FQGTGA. CDR3 size: 14 residues. The J segment lost 6 bases and the V segment lost 2 bases, leaving 2 bases of the junction unmatched.

The table lists this clonotype with many counts. In DNA form, the CDR3 reads TGCAGTGCTATGGGGCAAGGTTCCTACAATGAGCAGTTCTTC. This encodes CSAMGQGSYNEQFF. The chain joins TRBV20-1 to TRBJ2-1; D is perhaps TRBD1 (5 bases). CDR3 length: 14 amino acids. Trimming took 4 bases from V and 1 from J, leaving 11 bases between them. In germline, CDR1 is DFQATT, CDR2 SNEGSKA (reference sequence).

A remark on this clonotype: The junction does not match germline at one end; this may be a read error. J is TRBJ1-5 and V is TRBV20-1; D is perhaps TRBD1 (6 bases). CDR3 size: 15 residues. CDR1 is DFQATT and CDR2 is SNEGSKA in the germline V gene (reference sequence). The CDR3 region is CNARAGEYSNQPLHF. CDR3 nucleotides: TGCAATGCTAGAGCAGGGGAGTATAGCAATCAGCCCCTGCATTTT.

Concerning this clonotype itself: A much larger clone lies a single base off, so this may be a read error. The chain employs TRBV29-1 and TRBJ2-5; tentatively, D is TRBD1 (6 bases). The V and J ends lost 7 bases and 5 bases respectively, with 11 bases between them. Germline assignment: CDR1 SQVTM and CDR2 ANQGSEA. The CDR3 runs to 11 residues. The CDR3 coding sequence is TGCAGCGCATGGGGGCACGAGACCCAGTACTTC. Its protein product is CSAWGHETQYF.

The genes are TRBV20-1 and TRBJ2-3, with TRBD1 identical over 8 bases. The CDR3 has 14 amino acids. Germline V CDR1 and CDR2: DFQATT, SNEGSKA (reference sequence). The junction had 11 bases not matched to a gene; V was cut back by 7 bases and J by 5 bases. The CDR3 DNA sequence: TGCAGTGTACCGGCCAGGGGGCTTCTAGATACGCAGTATTTT. Its protein is CSVPARGLLDTQYF.

Many counts were recorded for this clonotype. The genes are TRBV5-1 and TRBJ2-1; TRBD2 matches at 11 bases. This CDR3 region has 16 residues. Germline CDR1 and CDR2: SGHRS and YFSETQ. V shed 4 bases, J shed 9 bases, and the junction held 12 bases outside the gene matches. CDR3 residues: CASSNSLSGRAFEQFF. CDR3 bases: TGCGCCAGCAGCAATTCCCTTAGCGGGAGGGCCTTTGAGCAGTTCTTC.

The table lists this clonotype with many counts. The V and J genes are TRBV20-1 and TRBJ2-3, with TRBD1 identical over 8 bases. The trim removed 6 bases at V and 0 bases at J, leaving 8 bases unmatched. The CDR3 totals 15 residues. The V gene's germline CDR1 is DFQATT and CDR2 SNEGSKA (reference sequence). CDR3 coding DNA: TGCAGTGCCCCTGACAGGGGTCGAAGCACAGATACGCAGTATTTT. It specifies CSAPDRGRSTDTQYF.

This clonotype has at least ten counts. The V and J genes are TRBV25-1 and TRBJ2-3; no clear D gene. Trimming removed 5 bases at V and 6 bases at J, with 12 bases between. The CDR3 runs to 13 residues. CDR1 and CDR2 from the germline V gene are MGHDK and SYGVNS. The CDR3 reads CASSSGFQDTQYF. The CDR3 DNA follows: TGTGCCAGCAGTTCAGGTTTTCAGGATACGCAGTATTTT. Full variable domain (rest looked up from reference TRBV25-1 and TRBJ2-3): EADIYQTPRYLVIGTGKKITLECSQTMGHDKMYWYQQDPGMELHLIHYSYGVNSTEKGDLSSESTVSRIRTEHFPLTLESARPSHTSQYLCASSSGFQDTQYFGPGTRLTVL.

As for this clonotype: Given a much more abundant clone one base away, this may be a read error. The chain carries TRBV5-1 and TRBJ2-3; possibly TRBD1 for D (6 bases). V was cut by 0 bases and J by 8 bases, with 13 bases left in between. CDR1 and CDR2 from the germline V gene are SGHRS and YFSETQ. The CDR3 has 14 amino acids. The CDR3 region has the DNA TGCGCCAGCAGCTTGGCCTCAGGGGAAGTTACGCAGTATTTT. Its translation: CASSLASGEVTQYF.

This clonotype has only a few counts. The gene calls are TRBV6-2 or TRBV6-3 and TRBJ1-1; D is ambiguous. The V end lost 6 bases, the J end lost 4 bases, and 18 bases lay between the germline ends. The CDR3 is made up of 15 amino acids. The germline gives CDR1 MNHEY, CDR2 SVGEGT. CDR3 residues: CASRTPDTAGTEAFF. DNA of the CDR3: TGTGCCAGCAGGACCCCCGACACAGCGGGCACTGAAGCTTTCTTT.

This clonotype has at least ten counts. The CDR3 sequence: CSARDEAGLYEQYF. In nucleotides, the CDR3 is TGCAGTGCTAGAGATGAAGCGGGACTCTACGAGCAGTACTTC. This chain joins TRBV20-1 and TRBJ2-7; 7 bases match TRBD2. V lost 0 bases to trimming and J lost 3 bases; unmatched junction nucleotides: 5. The germline V gene has CDR1 DFQATT and CDR2 SNEGSKA (reference sequence). CDR3 length equals 14 residues.

This clonotype has more than one count but fewer than ten. V gene TRBV20-1 combines with J gene TRBJ1-3; no clear D. The CDR3 is 15 residues long. Trimming took 5 bases from V and 0 from J, leaving 14 bases between them. The germline V gene encodes CDR1 DFQATT and CDR2 SNEGSKA (reference sequence). CDR3 nucleotides: TGCAGTGCTTCCCGATATGAGAGCTCTGGAAACACCATATATTTT. Its protein product is CSASRYESSGNTIYF.

This clonotype has more than one count but fewer than ten. V and J are TRBV5-4 and TRBJ1-1; TRBD1 matches at 9 bases. The CDR3 has 14 residues. Germline V gives CDR1 SGHNT, CDR2 YYREEE (reference sequence). The V gene end was trimmed by 4 bases and the J gene end by 3 bases; junction bases not matched to a gene: 4. The CDR3 sequence: CASSARDRDTEAFF. CDR3 DNA: TGTGCCAGCAGCGCCCGGGACAGGGACACTGAAGCTTTCTTT. Looking up the rest from reference TRBV5-4 and TRBJ1-1 gives the full variable domain: ETGVTQSPTHLIKTRGQQVTLRCSSQSGHNTVSWYQQALGQGPQFIFQYYREEENGRGNFPPRFSGLQFPNYSSELNVNALELDDSALYLCASSARDRDTEAFFGQGTRLTVV.

This clonotype was counted many times. The rearrangement joins TRBV18 to TRBJ2-2; D might be TRBD1 (5 bases). CDR1 KGHSH and CDR2 LQKENI come from the germline V gene. The CDR3 sequence is 16 residues long. Trimming pared 4 bases from V and 1 base from J, leaving 13 bases between. The CDR3 sequence: CASSRVSGQNTGELFF. The CDR3 coding sequence is TGTGCCAGCTCACGGGTGTCCGGACAGAACACCGGGGAGCTGTTTTTT.

This clonotype was counted at least ten times. The CDR3 sequence is CASSSELDYGYTF. CDR3 nucleotides: TGTGCCAGCAGTAGTGAGTTGGACTATGGCTACACCTTC. This chain uses TRBV9 with TRBJ1-2, with D unclear. Looked up from germline, CDR1 is SGDLS and CDR2 is YYNGEE. The V gene lost 5 bases and the J gene lost 3 bases, with 11 bases spanning the gap. This CDR3 has 13 residues.

V gene TRBV7-9 combines with J gene TRBJ1-3; 12 bases are shared with TRBD1. Germline loops: CDR1 SEHNR, CDR2 FQNEAQ (reference sequence). This CDR3 is 21 amino acids long. V trimming: 4 bases; J trimming: 1 base; junction bases outside the gene matches: 17. The CDR3 DNA reads as TGTGCCAGCAGCTCCACCTATCAACCGGGACAGGGGGCTTTTTCTGGAAACACCATATATTTT. This sequence encodes CASSSTYQPGQGAFSGNTIYF.

Ten or more counts support this clonotype. The chain uses TRBV19 and TRBJ2-5, with 7 bases lining up with TRBD2. This CDR3 is 12 amino acids long. CDR1 and CDR2 (germline): LNHDA, SQIVND (reference sequence). V shed 9 bases and J 5 bases; nucleotides not matched to a gene: 6. The CDR3 DNA follows: TGTGCCAGCTCCCTAGCGGCGGAGACCCAGTACTTC. This sequence encodes CASSLAAETQYF.